This entry concerns a single T cell receptor beta chain. The germline V gene has CDR1 KGHSH and CDR2 LQKENI. The CDR3 runs to 16 residues. The J segment lost 2 bases and the V segment lost 3 bases, leaving 6 bases of the junction unmatched. The data belong to a study of blood T cell repertoires in COVID-19. About the research overall: The study drew acute and convalescent COVID-19 samples from the United States, Italy and Spain. From T cells, B-cell-depleted T cells, or PBMCs came the material, which was cDNA or gDNA.

In the original workflow: Amplification of reference gene primers was used by the study to estimate nucleated cell counts. Profiling relied on immunoSEQ multiplex PCR, and the TCRdb table lists in-frame clones only, not all of them. The DNA was the basis for D and trimming; V, J and clone size are from that table. The sample carries under 150,000 clones, around nine tenths recorded once. Sequenced sample: peripheral blood. This sequence joins TRBV18 and TRBJ1-5, with TRBD1 matching 8 bases. The receptor's source is a human donor in a cohort sampled during active COVID-19. The CDR3 region has the DNA TGTGCCAGCTCACCGACTACAGGGGGTGGCAATCAGCCCCAGCATTTT. Translation gives CASSPTTGGGNQPQHF.